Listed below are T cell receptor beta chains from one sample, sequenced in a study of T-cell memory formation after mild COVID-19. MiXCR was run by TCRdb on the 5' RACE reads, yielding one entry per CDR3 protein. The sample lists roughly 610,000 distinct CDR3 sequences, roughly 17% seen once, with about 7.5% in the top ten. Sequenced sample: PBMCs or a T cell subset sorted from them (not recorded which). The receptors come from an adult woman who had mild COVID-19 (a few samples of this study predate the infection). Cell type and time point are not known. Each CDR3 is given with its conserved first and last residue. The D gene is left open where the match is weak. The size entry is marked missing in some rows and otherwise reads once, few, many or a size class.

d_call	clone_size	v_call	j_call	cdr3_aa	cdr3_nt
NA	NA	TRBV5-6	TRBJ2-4	CASSFTGYLAKNIQYF	TGTGCCAGCAGCTTTACAGGATATCTAGCCAAAAACATTCAGTACTTC
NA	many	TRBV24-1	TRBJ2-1	CATSSTDYNEQFF	TGTGCCACCAGTAGTACAGACTACAATGAGCAGTTCTTC
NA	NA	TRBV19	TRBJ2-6	CASSISGANVLTF	TGTGCCAGTAGTATTTCTGGGGCCAACGTCCTGACTTTC
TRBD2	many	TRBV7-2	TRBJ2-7	CASSSGLVYEQYF	TGTGCCAGCAGCTCCGGACTAGTCTACGAGCAGTACTTC
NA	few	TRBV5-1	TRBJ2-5	CASSLVPGKETQYF	TGCGCCAGCAGCTTGGTCCCCGGCAAAGAGACCCAGTACTTC
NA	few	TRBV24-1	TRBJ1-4	CATSDSDSLEKLFF	TGTGCCACCAGTGATTCGGACAGCCTAGAAAAACTGTTTTTT
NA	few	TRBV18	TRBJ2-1	CASSSREFENEQFF	TGTGCCAGCTCTAGTAGGGAGTTTGAAAATGAGCAGTTCTTC
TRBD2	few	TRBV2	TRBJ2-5	CATGTTAFETQYF	TGTGCCACCGGGACTACAGCGTTTGAGACCCAGTACTTC
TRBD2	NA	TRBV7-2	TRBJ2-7	CASSSSGLAGGGTYEQYF	TGTGCCAGCAGCTCCTCCGGACTAGCGGGAGGAGGGACCTACGAGCAGTACTTC
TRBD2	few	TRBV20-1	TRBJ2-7	CSAKIAGVTLSYEQYF	TGCAGTGCTAAGATAGCGGGAGTCACCCTCTCCTACGAGCAGTACTTC
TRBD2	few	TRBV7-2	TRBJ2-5	CASSLNIAGKTQYF	TGTGCCAGCAGCTTGAATATAGCGGGAAAGACCCAGTACTTC
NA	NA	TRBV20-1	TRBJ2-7	CSARARFSSYEQYF	TGCAGTGCTAGAGCCAGGTTTAGCTCCTACGAGCAGTACTTC
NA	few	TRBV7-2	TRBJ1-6	CASSLAQGRVSPLHF	TGTGCCAGCAGCTTAGCGCAGGGGAGGGTTTCACCCCTCCACTTT
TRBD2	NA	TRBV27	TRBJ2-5	CASSLWGTSGEETQYF	TGTGCCAGCAGTTTATGGGGGACTAGCGGGGAAGAGACCCAGTACTTC
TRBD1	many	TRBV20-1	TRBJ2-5	CSARVQGVETQYF	TGCAGTGCTAGAGTACAGGGGGTTGAGACCCAGTACTTC
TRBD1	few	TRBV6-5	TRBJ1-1	CASSWDRGRTTEAFF	TGTGCCAGCAGTTGGGACAGGGGAAGAACCACTGAAGCTTTCTTT
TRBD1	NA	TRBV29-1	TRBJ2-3	CSAQPQGPDTQYF	TGCAGCGCCCAGCCACAGGGGCCAGATACGCAGTATTTT
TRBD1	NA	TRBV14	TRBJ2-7	CASGKTGSHEQYF	TGTGCCAGCGGAAAGACAGGGTCCCACGAGCAGTACTTC
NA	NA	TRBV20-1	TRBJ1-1	CSALKGGGRGTEAFF	TGCAGTGCTCTAAAGGGAGGAGGGCGAGGCACTGAAGCTTTCTTT
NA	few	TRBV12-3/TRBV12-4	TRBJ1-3	CASSSQGYGNTIYF	TGTGCCAGCAGTTCGCAGGGTTACGGAAACACCATATATTTT
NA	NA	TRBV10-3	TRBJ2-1	CAIRDRYNEQFF	TGTGCCATCAGGGACAGATACAATGAGCAGTTCTTC
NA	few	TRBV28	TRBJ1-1	CASSFEGGWTEAFF	TGTGCCAGCAGTTTCGAGGGAGGGTGGACTGAAGCTTTCTTT
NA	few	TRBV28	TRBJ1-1	CASSPPDETGAFF	TGTGCCAGCAGTCCGCCTGATGAGACGGGGGCTTTCTTT
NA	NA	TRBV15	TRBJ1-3	CATSSDQSPTYF	TGTGCCACCAGCAGCGACCAAAGTCCGACGTATTTT
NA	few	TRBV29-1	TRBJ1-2	CSVEDWEGRGYTF	TGCAGCGTTGAAGATTGGGAGGGACGGGGCTACACCTTC
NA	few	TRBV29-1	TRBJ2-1	CSVGAYNEQFF	TGCAGCGTTGGGGCCTACAATGAGCAGTTCTTC
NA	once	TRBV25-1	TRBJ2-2	CASSELGRTNTGELFF	TGTGCCAGCAGTGAATTGGGCAGGACGAACACCGGGGAGCTGTTTTTT
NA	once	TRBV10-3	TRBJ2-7	CAISDEVYEQYF	TGTGCCATCAGTGACGAGGTCTACGAGCAGTACTTC
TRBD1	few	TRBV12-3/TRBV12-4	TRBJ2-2	CASSWDTGGTGELFF	TGTGCCAGCAGTTGGGACACAGGGGGAACCGGGGAGCTGTTTTTT
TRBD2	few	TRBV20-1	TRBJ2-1	CSARDPKREGPRNEQFF	TGCAGTGCTAGAGATCCCAAGCGGGAGGGCCCTCGGAATGAGCAGTTCTTC
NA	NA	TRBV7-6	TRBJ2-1	CASSLARLNEQFF	TGTGCCAGCAGCTTAGCTCGCCTCAATGAGCAGTTCTTC
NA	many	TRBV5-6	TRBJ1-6	CASSAWNSPLHF	TGTGCCAGCAGCGCTTGGAATTCACCCCTCCACTTT
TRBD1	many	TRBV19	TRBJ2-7	CASSLRQGARSYEQYF	TGTGCCAGTAGTTTACGTCAGGGGGCGAGGTCCTACGAGCAGTACTTC
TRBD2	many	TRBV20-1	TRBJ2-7	CSAVGLAVSYEQYF	TGCAGTGCCGTGGGACTAGCGGTCTCCTACGAGCAGTACTTC
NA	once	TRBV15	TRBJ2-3	CATSRDFNMPESDTQYF	TGTGCCACCAGCAGAGACTTCAATATGCCTGAATCAGATACGCAGTATTTT
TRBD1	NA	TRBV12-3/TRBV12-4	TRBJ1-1	CASTSGTGVRWFAFF	TGTGCCAGCACGTCCGGGACAGGGGTGCGGTGGTTTGCTTTCTTT
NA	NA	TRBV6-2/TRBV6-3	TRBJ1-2	CASSRGVGERNYGYTF	TGTGCCAGCAGTCGCGGAGTGGGGGAACGTAACTATGGCTACACCTTC
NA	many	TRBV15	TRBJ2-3	CATSRVGEGDTQYF	TGTGCCACCAGCAGAGTGGGTGAGGGAGATACGCAGTATTTT
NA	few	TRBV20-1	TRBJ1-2	CSARAGPYGYTF	TGCAGTGCTAGAGCGGGACCCTATGGCTACACCTTC
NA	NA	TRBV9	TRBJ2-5	CASSVPPEGETQYF	TGTGCCAGCAGCGTCCCCCCCGAGGGAGAGACCCAGTACTTC
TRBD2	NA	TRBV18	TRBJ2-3	CASSPYGGGETTDTQYF	TGTGCCAGCTCACCGTATGGGGGAGGGGAGACCACAGATACGCAGTATTTT
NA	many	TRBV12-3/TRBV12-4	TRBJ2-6	CASIPSGANVLTF	TGTGCCAGCATTCCGTCTGGGGCCAACGTCCTGACTTTC
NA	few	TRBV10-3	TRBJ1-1	CAIKDYGGGTEAFF	TGTGCCATCAAGGACTACGGCGGAGGCACTGAAGCTTTCTTT
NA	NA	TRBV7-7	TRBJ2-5	CASSPDFGAGETQYF	TGTGCTAGCAGCCCCGACTTTGGGGCGGGGGAGACCCAGTACTTC
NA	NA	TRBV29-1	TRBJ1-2	CSVLSGDHYGYTF	TGCAGCGTTCTAAGTGGGGATCACTATGGCTACACCTTC
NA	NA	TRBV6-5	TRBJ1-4	CASSPSGSEKLFF	TGTGCCAGCAGTCCGTCGGGGAGCGAAAAACTGTTTTTT
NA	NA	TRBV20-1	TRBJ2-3	CSAGPPMTADTQYF	TGCAGTGCTGGACCTCCTATGACGGCAGATACGCAGTATTTT
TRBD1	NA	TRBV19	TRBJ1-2	CASRTDRDYGYTF	TGTGCCAGTAGGACGGACAGGGACTATGGCTACACCTTC
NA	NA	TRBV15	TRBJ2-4	CATSETITLVDIQYF	TGTGCCACCTCGGAGACTATAACCCTCGTGGACATTCAGTACTTC
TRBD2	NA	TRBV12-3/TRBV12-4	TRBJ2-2	CASSGLVPNTGELFF	TGTGCCAGCAGTGGACTAGTCCCGAACACCGGGGAGCTGTTTTTT
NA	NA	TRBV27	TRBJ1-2	CASKPFREVGGYTF	TGTGCCAGCAAGCCTTTCCGGGAGGTAGGGGGCTACACCTTC
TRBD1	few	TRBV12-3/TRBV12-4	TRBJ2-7	CASRSGTGVDEQYF	TGTGCCAGCAGGTCCGGGACAGGGGTGGACGAGCAGTACTTC
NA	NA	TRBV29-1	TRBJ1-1	CSVGGLKKAFF	TGCAGCGTTGGAGGCTTAAAAAAAGCTTTCTTT
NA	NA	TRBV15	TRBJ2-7	CATSRSQGGGREQYF	TGTGCCACCAGCAGATCTCAGGGAGGTGGTCGCGAGCAGTACTTC
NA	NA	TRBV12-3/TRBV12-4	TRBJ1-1	CASRAGWNTEAFF	TGTGCCAGCAGGGCAGGGTGGAACACTGAAGCTTTCTTT